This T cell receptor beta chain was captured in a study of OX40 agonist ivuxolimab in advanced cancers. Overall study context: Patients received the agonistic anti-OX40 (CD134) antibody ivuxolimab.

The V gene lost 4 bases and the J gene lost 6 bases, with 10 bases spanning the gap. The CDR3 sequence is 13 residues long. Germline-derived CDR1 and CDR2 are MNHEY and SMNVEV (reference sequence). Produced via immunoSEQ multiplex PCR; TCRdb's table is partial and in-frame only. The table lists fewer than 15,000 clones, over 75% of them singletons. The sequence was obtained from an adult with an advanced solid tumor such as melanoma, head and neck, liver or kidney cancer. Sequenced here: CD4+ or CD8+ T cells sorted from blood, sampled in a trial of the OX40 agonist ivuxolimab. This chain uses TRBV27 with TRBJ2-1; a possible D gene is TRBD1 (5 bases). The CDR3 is CASSSSRGNEQFF. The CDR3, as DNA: TGTGCCAGCAGTTCTTCTAGGGGCAATGAGCAGTTCTTC.